This TCR beta chain was observed in a study of early T cells in non-severe SARS-CoV-2 infection. The table lists this clonotype with a few counts. TCRdb reprocessed the 5' RACE reads with MiXCR, giving one entry per CDR3 protein. The sample records nearly 55,000 distinct CDR3 sequences, around 8.3% being singletons. Germline loops: CDR1 MGHRA, CDR2 YSYEKL. The CDR3 contains 15 residues. Trimming pared 1 base from V and 2 bases from J, leaving 11 bases between. The specimen was whole blood, collected at baseline. The TCR sequence derives from an adult who was a healthcare worker with PCR-confirmed SARS-CoV-2 infection or an uninfected control (not recorded which). This chain connects TRBV4-1 to TRBJ2-5; D is unclear. CDR3 nucleotide sequence: TGCGCCAGCAGCCAAGGTCGAGGTGTTCAAGAGACCCAGTACTTC. Encoded protein: CASSQGRGVQETQYF.